This T cell receptor beta chain was retrieved from a study of blood T cell repertoires in COVID-19. Study context: Sites across the United States, Italy and Spain contributed samples from acute and convalescent COVID-19.

The V and J ends lost 1 base and 2 bases respectively, with 13 bases between them. The CDR3 runs 15 residues. Germline loops: CDR1 SGDLS, CDR2 YYNGEE. This clone has just one count. As handled by the study authors: Estimates of nucleated cell counts were drawn from the amplification of reference gene primers. Here immunoSEQ multiplex PCR was the method, and the copy in TCRdb shows in-frame clones only, minus some. That table furnishes V, J and clone size, whereas the DNA furnished D and trimming. The sample has tens of thousands of clones, about nine tenths seen once. V and J are TRBV9 and TRBJ2-7, with D perhaps matching TRBD1 (6 bases). The material sequenced was peripheral blood. The TCR originated in a woman in her forties or fifties with active or convalescent COVID-19. The CDR3 DNA sequence: TGTGCCAGCAGCGTAAGCACAGGGATTACCTACGAGCAGTACTTC. This translates into CASSVSTGITYEQYF.